This section outlines one T cell receptor (beta chain) sequence together with its context. Its target is unknown. This specimen belongs to a study of cytomegalovirus exposure and HLA in healthy donors. General study results and limits: A later analysis linked a missense variant in DCLRE1C to the trimming of TCR beta V and J genes. Common viral pathogens seemed to be connected with several of the most significant clusters, according to a later analysis.

It was with 60 Vbeta and 13 Jbeta primers that the PCR ran. TCRdb's table, derived via immunoSEQ multiplex PCR, lists solely in-frame clones and lacks some. The sample shows approximately 150,000 clones, 75% to 90% of them seen only once. The V gene lost 0 bases and the J gene lost 4 bases, with 12 bases spanning the gap. Per the germline V gene, CDR1 is MGHRA and CDR2 is YSYEKL. The CDR3 totals 15 residues. These donors, healthy bone marrow donors, were studied. The sample consisted of PBMCs. The TCR comes from a young man in good health and CMV-seropositive. The V and J genes are TRBV4-1 and TRBJ2-5; tentative D call: TRBD2 (5 bases). CDR3 bases: TGCGCCAGCAGCCAAGATCGGAGGCAGCCAGAGACCCAGTACTTC. This sequence encodes CASSQDRRQPETQYF.